This entry lists 15 T cell receptor beta chains sequenced from one sample in a study of cytomegalovirus exposure and HLA in healthy donors. PCR amplification relied on 60 Vbeta primers (plus 13 Jbeta primers). The method was immunoSEQ multiplex PCR; TCRdb's version includes in-frame clones alone and lacks a portion of them. This table has 250,000 to 350,000 clones, 86% appearing once. The sequencing input was PBMCs. Source of these receptors: a man aged 35 to 55 in good health and CMV-seropositive.

This clone was seen only a few times. V and J are TRBV6-6 and TRBJ1-1, with 9 bases fitting TRBD1. The V gene's germline CDR1 is MNHNY and CDR2 SVGAGI (reference sequence). The CDR3 is made up of 13 amino acids. The V and J ends lost 8 bases and 5 bases, in that order; junction bases with no gene match: 6. The CDR3 DNA is TGTGCCAGCGAAAAAGGGACAGGGACTGAAGCTTTCTTT. Protein: CASEKGTGTEAFF.

The V call is TRBV28, the J call TRBJ2-7; TRBD2 agrees at 9 bases. CDR3 length: 17 amino acids. After removal of 4 bases from V and 0 bases from J, the junction contained 10 bases not matched to a gene. Looked up from germline, CDR1 is MDHEN and CDR2 is SYDVKM. The CDR3 loop is CASSSQSTSGVSYEQYF. In DNA, the CDR3 is TGTGCCAGCAGTTCACAGTCGACTAGCGGTGTCTCCTACGAGCAGTACTTC.

As to this clone: Mismatch with germline at one junction end may stem from a read error. The chain uses TRBV7-7 and TRBJ2-1; D is undetermined. The CDR3 sequence is 13 residues long. Germline V gene lookup returns CDR1 SSHAT and CDR2 FNYEAQ (reference sequence). Here the CDR3 DNA reads TGTGCTAGCAGCTTAGTCCAGGACAATGAGCAGTTCTTC. This encodes CASSLVQDNEQFF.

This rearrangement joins TRBV10-2 to TRBJ2-7, with 13 nucleotides matching TRBD2. This CDR3 has 14 amino acids. In germline, CDR1 is WSHSY, CDR2 SAAADI. The V gene end was trimmed by 9 bases and the J gene end by 4 bases; junction bases not matched to a gene: 6. Written as DNA, the CDR3 is TGCGCCAGTAGGACTAGCGGGGGACCTTACGAGCAGTACTTC. Encoded protein: CASRTSGGPYEQYF.

The chain is built from TRBV28 and TRBJ2-3; 9 bases align to TRBD1. From germline, CDR1 is MDHEN and CDR2 SYDVKM. Losses at the gene ends were 7 bases for V and 5 bases for J; bases not matched to a gene: 13. There are 16 residues in the CDR3. CDR3 loop: CASTEGGTGSRDTQYF. As DNA, the CDR3 is TGTGCCAGCACCGAGGGGGGGACAGGGTCAAGAGATACGCAGTATTTT. Filled out from reference TRBV28 and TRBJ2-3, the complete variable domain reads DVKVTQSSRYLVKRTGEKVFLECVQDMDHENMFWYRQDPGLGLRLIYFSYDVKMKEKGDIPEGYSVSREKKERFSLILESASTNQTSMYLCASTEGGTGSRDTQYFGPGTRLTVL.

As concerns this clone: One end of the junction is discordant with germline, which a read error may explain. V is TRBV14 and J is TRBJ2-7, with 12 nucleotides matching TRBD2. Germline V CDR1 and CDR2: SGHDN, FVKESK. This CDR3 contains 15 residues. The CDR3 DNA reads as TGTGCCAGCAGACAAGGGACTAGCGGGTCCTACGAGCAGTACTTC. As protein: CASRQGTSGSYEQYF.

The chain combines TRBV6-5 with TRBJ1-1; no firm D call. With 4 bases removed from V and 0 bases from J, the gap between germline ends came to 6 bases. CDR1 and CDR2 from the germline V gene are MNHEY and SVGAGI. The CDR3 sequence is 13 residues long. In DNA, the CDR3 is TGTGCCAGCAGTTCCGCGATGAACACTGAAGCTTTCTTT. It encodes CASSSAMNTEAFF.

The chain joins TRBV30 to TRBJ1-6, with D perhaps matching TRBD1 (6 bases). There are 15 residues in the CDR3. From germline, CDR1 is GTSNPN and CDR2 SVGIG (reference sequence). Trimming stripped 4 bases from V and 8 bases from J, with 18 bases between. CDR3 in DNA: TGTGCCTGGAAGATTCTGGGGAGGGGGGATTCACCCCTCCACTTT. Protein sequence: CAWKILGRGDSPLHF.

The chain links TRBV7-3 to TRBJ2-2; possible D gene TRBD1, 6 bases. V dropped 5 bases and J dropped 0 bases, with 16 bases sitting between them. Germline assignment: CDR1 SGHTA and CDR2 FQGTGA. This CDR3 is 17 amino acids long. CDR3 amino acids: CASSRTVTSANTGELFF. CDR3 in DNA: TGTGCCAGCAGCCGGACAGTTACCTCCGCGAACACCGGGGAGCTGTTTTTT.

Only one count was recorded for this clone. This CDR3 is CASSVTGGADLNTIYF. The CDR3 DNA sequence: TGTGCCAGCAGCGTAACAGGGGGCGCCGATCTAAACACCATATATTTT. V is TRBV9 and J is TRBJ1-3, with TRBD1 matching over 9 bases. The germline gives CDR1 SGDLS, CDR2 YYNGEE. The CDR3 runs to 16 residues. The V gene end was trimmed by 1 base and the J gene end by 6 bases; junction bases not matched to a gene: 8.

V usage is TRBV5-4 and J usage is TRBJ1-1; D unresolved. CDR1 is SGHNT, CDR2 YYREEE, per germline (reference sequence). Between the trimmed V and J ends, which lost 3 bases and 4 bases, there was a span of 13 bases. The CDR3 sequence is 14 residues long. The CDR3 loop reads CASSSGTRLTEAFF. The CDR3 DNA reads as TGTGCCAGCAGCTCGGGAACCCGCCTCACTGAAGCTTTCTTT.

The rearrangement joins TRBV28 to TRBJ2-3; maybe TRBD1 (6 bases). The CDR3 spans 15 residues. The germline V and J ends were trimmed by 6 bases and 0 bases, with 13 bases remaining between them. Germline assignment: CDR1 MDHEN and CDR2 SYDVKM. The DNA of the CDR3 is TGTGCCAGCAGCAGAGCTCAGGGGAGCACAGATACGCAGTATTTT. This sequence encodes CASSRAQGSTDTQYF.

The gene calls are TRBV4-1 and TRBJ2-5; D is uncertain. Germline values: CDR1 MGHRA, CDR2 YSYEKL. The CDR3 runs 16 residues. V lost 0 bases and J 1 base, leaving 12 bases between the germline ends. This CDR3 reads CASSQDHESFQETQYF. The CDR3, as DNA: TGCGCCAGCAGCCAAGATCACGAGTCTTTCCAAGAGACCCAGTACTTC.

The J gene is TRBJ1-2, the V gene TRBV6-5; 7 bases agree with TRBD1. Trimming took 7 bases from V and 4 from J; bases not matched to a gene: 9. Germline-derived CDR1 and CDR2 are MNHEY and SVGAGI. The CDR3 spans 14 residues. CDR3 DNA sequence: TGTGCCAGCAATGCAGGGGGAGGCCGCTATGGCTACACCTTC. It encodes CASNAGGGRYGYTF.

The chain joins TRBV5-1 to TRBJ2-1, with TRBD2 matching 12 bases. This CDR3 region has 18 residues. Germline V gene data show CDR1 as SGHRS and CDR2 as YFSETQ. V dropped 2 bases and J dropped 7; count of bases not matched to a gene: 13. The DNA of the CDR3 is TGCGCCAGCAGCTTTCCGAGACTAGCGGGAGAGCAACAGAATGAGCAGTTCTTC. Amino acids: CASSFPRLAGEQQNEQFF.